Presented here are 17 T cell receptor beta chains from one specimen sequenced in a study of shared clonotypes between healthy human individuals. Only in-frame clones appear in the TCRdb table, and some are missing; sequencing was by immunoSEQ multiplex PCR. Of a few million clones listed, approximately 95% were seen once; the top ten hold 0.35% to 0.45%. What was sequenced was naive CD4+ T cells from PBMCs. Stated subset: CD45RA+ positively selected. The receptors were gathered from a man between 18 and 29 years old in good health. Some clones in this sample may be carry-over from other donors' samples.

The DNA of the CDR3 is TGTGCCAGCAGCCCCGCCGCCTACACCGGGGAGCTGTTTTTT. This gives the protein CASSPAAYTGELFF. The chain combines TRBV11-3 with TRBJ2-2; D unclear. Germline values: CDR1 SGHNT, CDR2 YENEEA. The CDR3 length is 14 residues. Trimming pared 5 bases from V and 3 bases from J, leaving 10 bases between.

This chain joins TRBV11-2 and TRBJ1-2; TRBD1 matches 9 bases. Trimming removed 4 bases from V and 5 bases from J; junction bases left unmatched: 8. CDR1 and CDR2 (germline): SGHAT, FQNNGV. This CDR3 is built from 15 residues. The chain's CDR3 is CASSSLQGAFYGYTF. CDR3 nucleotide sequence: TGTGCCAGCAGCTCCTTACAGGGGGCCTTTTATGGCTACACCTTC.

This sequence joins TRBV5-1 and TRBJ2-7, with 10 bases matching TRBD1. The CDR3 is 13 residues long. Germline V gene lookup returns CDR1 SGHRS and CDR2 YFSETQ. J was trimmed by 1 base and V by 7 bases; bases with no gene match: 2. The CDR3 DNA follows: TGCGCCAGCCGGACAGGGGGATCCTACGAGCAGTACTTC. It translates to CASRTGGSYEQYF.

This clone came up once. In nucleotides, the CDR3 is TGCGCCAGCAGCCAAGATCGGACGAACTATGGCTACACCTTC. Amino acids: CASSQDRTNYGYTF. This sequence joins TRBV4-1 and TRBJ1-2; no firm D call. Germline V gene lookup returns CDR1 MGHRA and CDR2 YSYEKL. Between the trimmed V and J ends, which lost 0 bases and 2 bases, there was a span of 7 bases. The CDR3 has 14 amino acids.

The chain recombines TRBV5-6 with TRBJ2-2, with D unclear. The germline gives CDR1 SGHDT, CDR2 YYEEEE. Trimming left V 0 bases short and J 0 bases short, with 9 bases between. CDR3 length: 16 residues. The CDR3 loop reads CASSLDARANTGELFF. CDR3 nucleotides: TGTGCCAGCAGCTTGGACGCCAGAGCGAACACCGGGGAGCTGTTTTTT.

CDR3 coding DNA: TGTGCCACCAGCAGAAGCGGAAACTCCTACGAGCAGTACTTC. Protein product: CATSRSGNSYEQYF. The J gene is TRBJ2-7, the V gene TRBV15, with D perhaps TRBD2 (5 bases). Trimming took off 2 bases at V and 0 bases at J, with 8 bases between the two ends. This CDR3 has 14 amino acids. The germline gives CDR1 LNHNV, CDR2 YYDKDF (reference sequence).

This chain uses TRBV28 with TRBJ1-5; D unresolved. In germline, CDR1 is MDHEN, CDR2 SYDVKM. The CDR3 covers 13 residues. Between the trimmed V and J ends, which lost 7 bases and 5 bases, there was a span of 12 bases. CDR3 residues: CASTSTGYQPQHF. The CDR3 nucleotides read TGTGCCAGCACATCGACCGGGTATCAGCCCCAGCATTTT.

V gene TRBV28 combines with J gene TRBJ2-5; 9 bases align to TRBD1. Germline V gene lookup returns CDR1 MDHEN and CDR2 SYDVKM. Losses at the gene ends were 6 bases for V and 5 bases for J; bases not matched to a gene: 10. This CDR3 is built from 15 residues. CDR3 sequence: CASSLSGQGWETQYF. The CDR3 nucleotides are TGTGCCAGCAGCCTATCGGGACAGGGATGGGAGACCCAGTACTTC.

The count of this clone is one. The sample carries other DNA sequences with the same CDR3. This rearrangement joins TRBV7-3 to TRBJ2-7; D is possibly TRBD2 (7 bases). Germline CDR1 reads SGHTA; CDR2 reads FQGTGA. This CDR3 spans 14 amino acids. Trimming removed 5 bases at V and 4 bases at J, with 15 bases between. This CDR3 reads CASSPRGGSYEQYF. CDR3 DNA sequence: TGTGCCAGCAGCCCAAGGGGGGGTAGTTACGAGCAGTACTTC.

The J gene is TRBJ2-1, the V gene TRBV5-1, with TRBD2 identical over 12 bases. CDR1 and CDR2 from the germline V gene are SGHRS and YFSETQ. Trimming at V came to 0 bases and at J to 8 bases, leaving 12 bases not matched to a gene. There are 18 residues in the CDR3. CDR3 DNA: TGCGCCAGCAGCTTGGCTGGGCGGAGACTAGCGGGAGACGATGAGCAGTTCTTC. Protein: CASSLAGRRLAGDDEQFF.

V gene TRBV18 combines with J gene TRBJ2-2, with TRBD2 identical over 9 bases. CDR1 is KGHSH and CDR2 is LQKENI in the germline V gene. V gave up 0 bases and J gave up 6 bases; unmatched junction bases: 8. This CDR3 is built from 17 residues. The CDR3 bases are TGTGCCAGCTCACCACCAGGCGGGAGGGCCGTCTCCGGGGAGCTGTTTTTT. This codes for CASSPPGGRAVSGELFF.

The genes are TRBV10-3 and TRBJ2-7, with 9 positions matching TRBD2. Germline values: CDR1 ENHRY, CDR2 SYGVKD. The CDR3 length is 15 residues. After removal of 0 bases from V and 5 bases from J, the junction contained 5 bases not matched to a gene. The CDR3 DNA reads TGTGCCATCAGTGAGTCCGGGCGGGAGGGCCACGAGCAGTACTTC. This encodes CAISESGREGHEQYF.

The chain joins TRBV21-1 to TRBJ1-3; the tabulated D call, TRBD1, remains unverified against the DNA. TRBV21-1 is recorded as a pseudogene. The CDR3 sequence is 16 residues long. As DNA, the CDR3 is TGTGCCAGCAGCAAAGTTCGACAGTTCTCTGGAAACACCATATATTTT. Its protein is CASSKVRQFSGNTIYF.

The chain couples TRBV4-2 to TRBJ1-1; D is ambiguous. The CDR3 contains 18 residues. Per germline, CDR1 LGHNA and CDR2 YNFKEQ. The germline V and J ends were trimmed by 2 bases and 5 bases, with 24 bases remaining between them. The CDR3 region is CASSQSPMGVMVGTEAFF. The CDR3 region has the DNA TGTGCCAGCAGCCAAAGCCCAATGGGAGTAATGGTGGGGACTGAAGCTTTCTTT.

The rearrangement uses TRBV2 and TRBJ2-7; unclear D gene. V was clipped by 6 bases and J by 3 bases, with 9 bases between them. The CDR3 contains 12 residues. Germline assignment: CDR1 SNHLY and CDR2 FYNNEI. The CDR3 spells CASRGFGYEQYF. For the CDR3, the DNA is TGTGCCAGCAGGGGATTCGGCTACGAGCAGTACTTC.

The chain carries TRBV28 and TRBJ2-1, with D perhaps matching TRBD1 or TRBD2 (8 bases each). With 3 bases removed from V and 8 bases from J, the gap between germline ends came to 29 bases. This CDR3 region has 19 residues. CDR1 is MDHEN and CDR2 is SYDVKM in the germline V gene. In DNA, the CDR3 is TGTGCCAGCAGTTTGTTGCAGGGGGCGGAGCGGGGGTATAGAGATGAGCAGTTCTTC. Its translation is CASSLLQGAERGYRDEQFF.

Points on this clone: This sample also contains other DNA sequences that code for the same CDR3. The V and J genes are TRBV28 and TRBJ2-7, with TRBD1 as a possible D gene (6 bases). The V gene's germline CDR1 is MDHEN and CDR2 SYDVKM. V lost 3 bases, J lost 6 bases, and 6 bases lay in between. The CDR3 consists of 11 residues. DNA for the CDR3: TGTGCCAGCAGTTTCAGGGGCGAGCAGTACTTC. Residues: CASSFRGEQYF.